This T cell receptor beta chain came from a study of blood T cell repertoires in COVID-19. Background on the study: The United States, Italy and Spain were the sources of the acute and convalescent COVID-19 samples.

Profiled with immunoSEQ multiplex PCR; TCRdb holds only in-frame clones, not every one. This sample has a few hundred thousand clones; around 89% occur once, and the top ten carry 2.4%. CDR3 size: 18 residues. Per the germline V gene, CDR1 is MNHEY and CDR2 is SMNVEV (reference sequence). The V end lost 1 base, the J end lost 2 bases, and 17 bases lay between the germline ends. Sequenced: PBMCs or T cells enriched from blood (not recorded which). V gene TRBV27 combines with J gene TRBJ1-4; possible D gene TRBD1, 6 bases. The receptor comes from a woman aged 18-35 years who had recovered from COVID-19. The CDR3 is CASSLLVPDRTTNEKLFF. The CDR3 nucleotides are TGTGCCAGCAGTTTATTGGTACCCGACAGGACTACTAATGAAAAACTGTTTTTT.